This TCR beta chain was retrieved from a study of T-cell memory formation after mild COVID-19. Study-level background: The two donors had largely donor-specific TCR clusters.

TCRdb redid the calling of the 5' RACE reads with MiXCR, one entry per CDR3 protein. The sample lists 270,000 or so distinct CDR3 sequences, over 15% occurring once. Study outcomes and limitations: The appearance of some responding clones in pre-infection memory suggested that cross-reactive memory joined. Later expanders leaned toward CD4+, whereas clones contracting from day 15 to 85 were balanced CD4/CD8. Second-wave clones reaching peak frequency on day 37 lacked confirmed SARS-CoV-2 specificity.

With 4 bases clipped from V and 4 bases from J, the junction kept 6 bases outside the gene matches. The CDR3 sequence is 15 residues long. CDR1 is KGHDR, CDR2 SFDVKD, per germline. This clonotype was detected only a few times. The antigen remains undetermined. The TCR comes from a man between 18 and 35 years old who had mild COVID-19 (a few samples of this study predate the infection). Cell type and time point are not known. The chain uses TRBV24-1 and TRBJ2-5; 9 bases match TRBD1. Sequencing used PBMCs or a T cell subset sorted from them (not recorded which). CDR3 region: CATSEDTGGRETQYF. In DNA, the CDR3 is TGTGCCACCAGTGAGGACACAGGGGGCAGAGAGACCCAGTACTTC.